These 28 T cell receptor beta chains share one sample of origin, sequenced in a study of cytomegalovirus exposure and HLA in healthy donors. Vbeta (60) and Jbeta (13) primers were used in the PCR. The assay was immunoSEQ multiplex PCR, and TCRdb's table has in-frame clones only and misses some. The table includes 150,000 to 200,000 clones, about 75% detected once. The sequenced material came from PBMCs. Source of these receptors: a woman aged 50 to 60 in good health and CMV-seropositive.

This chain links TRBV18 with TRBJ1-6, with D possibly matching TRBD1 (6 bases). The V gene lost 6 bases and the J gene lost 7 bases, with 16 bases spanning the gap. CDR3 length: 15 amino acids. Germline CDR1 KGHSH, CDR2 LQKENI. CDR3: CASSRDGTTNSPLHF. DNA of the CDR3: TGTGCCAGCTCCCGGGACGGGACAACCAATTCACCCCTCCACTTT.

This rearrangement joins TRBV10-2 to TRBJ1-5, with 7 bases identical to TRBD1. Trimming cost V 11 bases and J 3 bases; bases outside gene matches: 7. This CDR3 comprises 13 residues. Per the germline V gene, CDR1 is WSHSY and CDR2 is SAAADI. CDR3 sequence (DNA): TGCGCCGGCGGACAGGACATCAATCAGCCCCAGCATTTT. Its protein is CAGGQDINQPQHF.

The chain carries TRBV9 and TRBJ2-3; D not resolved. This CDR3 is built from 13 residues. CDR1 and CDR2 from the germline V gene are SGDLS and YYNGEE. V was pared by 2 bases and J by 1 base, with 5 bases between. The CDR3 loop reads CASSVPGTDTQYF. The DNA of the CDR3 is TGTGCCAGCAGCGTCCCGGGCACAGATACGCAGTATTTT.

The J gene is TRBJ2-1, the V gene TRBV30; the D gene is possibly TRBD2 (5 bases). V was cut by 0 bases and J by 0 bases, with 15 bases left in between. The V gene's germline CDR1 is GTSNPN and CDR2 SVGIG (reference sequence). The CDR3 length is 17 residues. CDR3 bases: TGTGCCTGGAGTGTTACTAGGACTCCGAGCTCCTACAATGAGCAGTTCTTC. It is translated as CAWSVTRTPSSYNEQFF.

This clone appeared a single time. The rearrangement joins TRBV5-1 to TRBJ2-2; D is unresolved. Per germline, CDR1 SGHRS and CDR2 YFSETQ. The CDR3 length is 15 residues. Trimming stripped 0 bases from V and 1 base from J, with 7 bases between. The CDR3 spells CASSLASGNTGELFF. CDR3 nucleotides: TGCGCCAGCAGCTTGGCATCGGGGAACACCGGGGAGCTGTTTTTT. The variable domain in full, completed from reference TRBV5-1 and TRBJ2-2, reads KAGVTQTPRYLIKTRGQQVTLSCSPISGHRSVSWYQQTPGQGLQFLFEYFSETQRNKGNFPGRFSGRQFSNSRSEMNVSTLELGDSALYLCASSLASGNTGELFFGEGSRLTVL.

V and J are TRBV28 and TRBJ1-1; 8 positions match TRBD1. J gave up 1 base and V 6 bases, and 13 bases lay outside the gene matches. In germline, CDR1 is MDHEN, CDR2 SYDVKM. There are 17 residues in the CDR3. CDR3 amino acids: CASRSGGAGTGNTEAFF. The CDR3, as DNA: TGTGCCAGCAGATCAGGGGGCGCAGGAACGGGGAACACTGAAGCTTTCTTT.

V and J are TRBV11-2 and TRBJ1-1; unclear D gene. Germline CDR1 SGHAT, CDR2 FQNNGV. V was clipped by 7 bases and J by 0 bases, with 15 bases between them. CDR3 length: 15 amino acids. Here the CDR3 DNA reads TGTGCCAGCATCCTCCTACAGACATTGAACACTGAAGCTTTCTTT. It codes for CASILLQTLNTEAFF. Supplemented by reference TRBV11-2 and TRBJ1-1, the full variable domain reads EAGVAQSPRYKIIEKRQSVAFWCNPISGHATLYWYQQILGQGPKLLIQFQNNGVVDDSQLPKDRFSAERLKGVDSTLKIQPAKLEDSAVYLCASILLQTLNTEAFFGQGTRLTVV.

The V and J genes are TRBV19 and TRBJ2-6; D gene unclear. Germline V lookup: CDR1 LNHDA, CDR2 SQIVND (reference sequence). Trimming cost V 3 bases and J 2 bases, with 8 bases left between them. This CDR3 is built from 15 residues. The CDR3 nucleotides are TGTGCCAGTAGTATCTCCTCCCCTGGGGCCAACGTCCTGACTTTC. It yields the protein CASSISSPGANVLTF.

This clone was recorded a few times. The chain couples TRBV11-3 to TRBJ2-3; 9 bases match TRBD2. V shed 4 bases, J shed 4 bases, and the junction held 3 bases outside the gene matches. Germline V gives CDR1 SGHNT, CDR2 YENEEA. The CDR3 sequence is 14 residues long. The CDR3: CASSYSGSADTQYF. The CDR3 region has the DNA TGTGCCAGCAGCTATAGCGGGAGCGCAGATACGCAGTATTTT.

This clone was found once. V is TRBV4-1 and J is TRBJ2-7; D might be TRBD1 (6 bases). Trimming stripped 0 bases from V and 8 bases from J, with 14 bases between. The CDR3 is 14 amino acids. Germline V CDR1 and CDR2: MGHRA, YSYEKL. CDR3 region: CASSQDSTGYKQYF. CDR3 nucleotide sequence: TGCGCCAGCAGCCAAGATTCCACAGGGTATAAGCAGTACTTC.

The rearrangement links TRBV7-9 to TRBJ2-1; 12 nucleotides agree with TRBD2. The trim removed 5 bases at V and 2 bases at J, leaving 4 bases unmatched. CDR1 and CDR2 (germline): SEHNR, FQNEAQ (reference sequence). The CDR3 loop spans 16 amino acids. CDR3 sequence (DNA): TGTGCCAGCAGCCCACTAGCGGGGGGTACCTACAATGAGCAGTTCTTC. Amino acid sequence: CASSPLAGGTYNEQFF.

This chain connects TRBV10-3 to TRBJ2-1; TRBD2 matches at 13 bases. The J segment lost 8 bases and the V segment lost 10 bases, leaving 11 bases of the junction unmatched. Germline V gene lookup returns CDR1 ENHRY and CDR2 SYGVKD. CDR3 length: 15 amino acids. The CDR3 is CATTSGRAGGDEQFF. CDR3 nucleotide sequence: TGTGCCACCACTAGCGGGAGGGCTGGTGGGGATGAGCAGTTCTTC.

V and J are TRBV2 and TRBJ2-5; D is possibly TRBD1 (6 bases). CDR1 is SNHLY, CDR2 FYNNEI, per germline. Trimming cost V 7 bases and J 2 bases, with 14 bases left between them. CDR3 length equals 14 residues. In DNA form, the CDR3 reads TGTGCCAGCACGTTTAGGACAGAGCAAGAGACCCAGTACTTC. This codes for CASTFRTEQETQYF.

CDR3 coding DNA: TGTGCCAGCAGCTTAGGGGGAGGGCCCACCGGGGAGCTGTTTTTT. Translated: CASSLGGGPTGELFF. V is TRBV11-3 and J is TRBJ2-2; 7 bases align to TRBD2. Looked up from germline, CDR1 is SGHNT and CDR2 is YENEEA. The CDR3 consists of 15 residues. V dropped 1 base and J dropped 4; count of bases not matched to a gene: 3.

This chain joins TRBV4-1 and TRBJ2-7; D might be TRBD2 (6 bases). Germline CDR1 is MGHRA and CDR2 is YSYEKL. The V gene lost 1 base and the J gene lost 2 bases, with 18 bases spanning the gap. This CDR3 has 17 residues. The CDR3 bases are TGCGCCAGCAGCCAAGGGTTGGGCTACGGGGAGGCCTACGAGCAGTACTTC. Translation gives CASSQGLGYGEAYEQYF.

The V gene is TRBV7-6, the J gene TRBJ2-5, with D perhaps TRBD2 (6 bases). This CDR3 region has 16 residues. The germline CDR1 and CDR2 sequences are SGHVS and FNYEAQ. With 5 bases removed from V and 5 bases from J, the gap between germline ends came to 21 bases. CDR3 region: CASSPQGLSGVETQYF. CDR3 DNA: TGTGCCAGCAGCCCTCAGGGACTTTCCGGGGTGGAGACCCAGTACTTC.

This sequence joins TRBV4-3 and TRBJ1-1; D not certain. V was pared by 1 base and J by 4 bases, with 13 bases between. The germline CDR1 and CDR2 sequences are LGHNA and YSLEER. The CDR3 consists of 15 residues. In nucleotides, the CDR3 is TGCGCCAGCAGCCAAGTATGGGGAGGAATCACTGAAGCTTTCTTT. This translates into CASSQVWGGITEAFF.

The chain joins TRBV7-2 to TRBJ2-1; D unresolved. Germline assignment: CDR1 SGHTA and CDR2 FQGNSA. CDR3 length equals 14 residues. The CDR3 sequence: CASKTSRSYNEQFF. CDR3 in DNA: TGTGCGTCCAAGACTTCAAGGAGTTACAATGAGCAGTTCTTC.

This clone appeared a few times. The chain joins TRBV4-2 to TRBJ2-3; 11 nucleotides match TRBD2. Germline V gene lookup returns CDR1 LGHNA and CDR2 YNFKEQ. The CDR3 covers 17 residues. V was clipped by 1 base and J by 4 bases; unmatched bases: 7. In DNA form, the CDR3 reads TGTGCCAGCAGCCAAGGGGGGGTAGCGGGAGGGTCAGATACGCAGTATTTT. Residues: CASSQGGVAGGSDTQYF.

The V call is TRBV19, the J call TRBJ1-4; maybe TRBD1 (6 bases). This CDR3 has 15 residues. Deletions cut 4 bases from V and 8 bases from J, with 17 bases between. Germline lookup yields CDR1 LNHDA and CDR2 SQIVND (reference sequence). CDR3 amino acids: CASSNTGLPREKLFF. CDR3 DNA: TGTGCCAGTAGTAACACAGGGCTTCCGCGAGAAAAACTGTTTTTT. Variable domain in full (rest from reference TRBV19 and TRBJ1-4): DGGITQSPKYLFRKEGQNVTLSCEQNLNHDAMYWYRQDPGQGLRLIYYSQIVNDFQKGDIAEGYSVSREKKESFPLTVTSAQKNPTAFYLCASSNTGLPREKLFFGSGTQLSVL.

J is TRBJ2-5 and V is TRBV21-1; the table's D call, TRBD2, has no DNA check behind it. TRBV21-1 is termed a pseudogene. The CDR3 has 18 amino acids. The CDR3: CASSKVALILAGAKTQYF. The CDR3 DNA reads TGTGCCAGCAGCAAAGTGGCTCTTATCCTAGCGGGAGCAAAGACCCAGTACTTC.

This clone was counted a few times. The rearrangement joins TRBV6-5 to TRBJ2-3; D is possibly TRBD1 (5 bases). V gave up 6 bases and J gave up 3 bases, with 10 bases separating them. Per germline, CDR1 MNHEY and CDR2 SVGAGI. The CDR3 has 13 residues. The CDR3 DNA is TGTGCCAGCAGGGGGCCAGGGACAGATACGCAGTATTTT. Protein: CASRGPGTDTQYF.

The chain is built from TRBV19 and TRBJ1-1, with 8 bases lining up with TRBD1. This CDR3 has 15 residues. CDR1 and CDR2 from the germline V gene are LNHDA and SQIVND (reference sequence). With V trimmed by 1 base and J by 5 bases, 6 bases remained unmatched. CDR3 coding DNA: TGTGCCAGTAGTATAGCGGGGACAGGCGGAACTGAAGCTTTCTTT. It translates to CASSIAGTGGTEAFF.

V gene TRBV7-9 combines with J gene TRBJ2-3, with 7 bases identical to TRBD1. Germline assignment: CDR1 SEHNR and CDR2 FQNEAQ (reference sequence). The CDR3 is made up of 17 amino acids. J was trimmed by 2 bases and V by 4 bases; bases with no gene match: 12. The CDR3 sequence is CASSSTVGDSYTDTQYF. CDR3 coding DNA: TGTGCCAGCAGCTCCACCGTGGGGGACAGCTACACAGATACGCAGTATTTT.

The gene calls are TRBV2 and TRBJ2-5, with a weak D call TRBD2 (5 bases). The CDR3 length is 13 residues. Deletions cut 3 bases from V and 5 bases from J, with 10 bases between. Germline CDR1 reads SNHLY; CDR2 reads FYNNEI. Here the CDR3 reads CASSDGVAETQYF. CDR3 coding DNA: TGTGCCAGCAGTGACGGGGTTGCGGAGACCCAGTACTTC.

J is TRBJ1-4 and V is TRBV4-3, with D possibly being TRBD1 (5 bases). Germline V gene lookup returns CDR1 LGHNA and CDR2 YSLEER. The CDR3 loop spans 16 amino acids. Trimming took 4 bases from V and 8 from J, leaving 20 bases between them. CDR3 region: CASSRQFGTAGEKLFF. DNA for the CDR3: TGCGCCAGCAGCCGACAATTCGGGACCGCGGGGGAAAAACTGTTTTTT.

This clone was recorded only once. J is TRBJ2-7 and V is TRBV11-2; 7 bases line up with TRBD2. There are 15 residues in the CDR3. Looked up from germline, CDR1 is SGHAT and CDR2 is FQNNGV. Trimming cost V 5 bases and J 6 bases; bases outside gene matches: 13. CDR3 DNA sequence: TGTGCCAGCAGCCGAACGGGGGGATTGTCAGGCGAGCAGTACTTC. Residues: CASSRTGGLSGEQYF.

The chain combines TRBV7-8 with TRBJ2-3, with a weak D call TRBD1 (6 bases). The CDR3 extends over 17 amino acids. V lost 1 base and J lost 5, with 19 bases in between. Germline assignment: CDR1 SGHVS and CDR2 FQNEAQ. In nucleotides, the CDR3 is TGTGCCAGCAGCTTAGGGCGCTTTTCAGGGGCGAGAGATACGCAGTATTTT. This translates into CASSLGRFSGARDTQYF.